Below are 22 T cell receptor beta chains sequenced from a single sample in a study of blood T cell repertoires in COVID-19. Generated by immunoSEQ multiplex PCR, the TCRdb table keeps only in-frame clones and is missing some. The data show about 220,000 clones, roughly nine tenths seen once. Material: PBMCs or T cells enriched from blood (not recorded which). The receptors were sampled from a woman aged 25 to 39 who had recovered from COVID-19.

The chain joins TRBV28 to TRBJ1-1; TRBD1 is a possible D gene (5 bases). V lost 6 bases and J lost 4, with 18 bases in between. Germline CDR1 and CDR2: MDHEN and SYDVKM. This CDR3 region has 15 residues. The CDR3 DNA is TGTGCCAGCAGGGTGTTCGGGACGGGGGGCACTGAAGCTTTCTTT. This codes for CASRVFGTGGTEAFF.

The J gene is TRBJ2-7, the V gene TRBV19, with D possibly matching TRBD1 (5 bases). Trimming took off 4 bases at V and 6 bases at J, with 16 bases between the two ends. Germline CDR1 is LNHDA and CDR2 is SQIVND (reference sequence). The CDR3 has 14 amino acids. The DNA for the CDR3 is TGTGCCAGTAGTACCCCCATGGACAACGGCGAGCAGTACTTC. Its translation: CASSTPMDNGEQYF.

The chain links TRBV3-1 (or the pseudogene TRBV3-2) to TRBJ1-1; no definite D call. Germline V CDR1 and CDR2: LGHDT, YNNKEL (reference sequence). The CDR3 spans 14 residues. Trimming left V 4 bases short and J 1 base short, with 10 bases between. The CDR3 nucleotides read TGTGCCAGCAGCCGGTCTGACACGAACACTGAAGCTTTCTTT. Translating gives CASSRSDTNTEAFF.

The genes are TRBV28 and TRBJ1-4, with 7 bases fitting TRBD1. CDR1 MDHEN and CDR2 SYDVKM come from the germline V gene. This CDR3 region has 13 residues. V shed 6 bases, J shed 6 bases, and the junction held 4 bases outside the gene matches. The CDR3 sequence: CASRGQVDEKLFF. The DNA of the CDR3 is TGTGCCAGCAGAGGACAGGTGGATGAAAAACTGTTTTTT. Drawing the rest from reference TRBV28 and TRBJ1-4, the complete variable domain is DVKVTQSSRYLVKRTGEKVFLECVQDMDHENMFWYRQDPGLGLRLIYFSYDVKMKEKGDIPEGYSVSREKKERFSLILESASTNQTSMYLCASRGQVDEKLFFGSGTQLSVL.

This chain links TRBV7-9 with TRBJ2-1; D is unclear. The V and J ends lost 2 bases and 4 bases respectively, with 6 bases between them. The germline V gene has CDR1 SEHNR and CDR2 FQNEAQ (reference sequence). The CDR3 covers 13 residues. The CDR3 spells CASSLPVYNEQFF. CDR3 bases: TGTGCCAGCAGCTTACCAGTTTACAATGAGCAGTTCTTC.

To note about this clone: A junction boundary mismatches the germline segment, possibly from a read error. The chain couples TRBV6-2 or TRBV6-3 to TRBJ1-5; D unresolved. The CDR3 has 12 amino acids. The germline V gene has CDR1 MNHEY and CDR2 SVGEGT. Here the CDR3 reads CASSYSDGNFNF. The CDR3 DNA reads as TGTGCCAGCAGTTACTCGGACGGGAATTTCAATTTT.

The chain links TRBV7-9 to TRBJ2-3; 7 bases line up with TRBD1. Germline CDR1 is SEHNR and CDR2 is FQNEAQ (reference sequence). The CDR3 spans 14 residues. Trimming took 5 bases from V and 4 from J; bases not matched to a gene: 6. CDR3 nucleotide sequence: TGTGCCAGCAGCCAAAAAGGGGGCGCAGATACGCAGTATTTT. It yields the protein CASSQKGGADTQYF.

Only one count was recorded for this clone. V and J are TRBV29-1 and TRBJ2-1; TRBD2 might be the D (6 bases). V gave up 1 base and J gave up 10 bases, with 11 bases separating them. In germline, CDR1 is SQVTM, CDR2 ANQGSEA. The CDR3 extends over 12 amino acids. CDR3 amino acids: CSVEVGGGEQFF. CDR3 sequence (DNA): TGCAGCGTTGAAGTAGGAGGAGGGGAGCAGTTCTTC.

A single count supports this clone. V gene TRBV2 combines with J gene TRBJ2-5; D remains ambiguous. Trimming shortened V by 5 bases and J by 2 bases, and 3 bases separated the two germline ends. The CDR3 totals 11 residues. From germline, CDR1 is SNHLY and CDR2 FYNNEI. CDR3 amino acids: CASSTQETQYF. Written as DNA, the CDR3 is TGTGCCAGCAGTACTCAAGAGACCCAGTACTTC.

Turning to this clone: In the same sample, other DNA sequences code for this CDR3. In DNA form, the CDR3 reads TGTGCCAGCAGTGAGAGGTCCTCCTATAATTCACCCCTCCACTTT. Translation gives CASSERSSYNSPLHF. The chain couples TRBV2 to TRBJ1-6; D uncertain. Germline V lookup: CDR1 SNHLY, CDR2 FYNNEI. The V end was cut by 3 bases, the J end by 0 bases, with 6 bases between. The CDR3 loop spans 15 amino acids. The full variable domain, its missing parts supplied by reference TRBV2 and TRBJ1-6, is EPEVTQTPSHQVTQMGQEVILRCVPISNHLYFYWYRQILGQKVEFLVSFYNNEISEKSEIFDDQFSVERPDGSNFTLKIRSTKLEDSAMYFCASSERSSYNSPLHFGNGTRLTVT.

The chain couples TRBV10-2 to TRBJ1-1, with 10 bases that match TRBD1. This CDR3 is built from 15 residues. The trim removed 2 bases at V and 10 bases at J, leaving 10 bases unmatched. Germline assignment: CDR1 WSHSY and CDR2 SAAADI. CDR3 bases: TGCGCCAGCAGTGAGCTGACAGGGGGCCTCAAGGGAGCTTTCTTT. Its protein is CASSELTGGLKGAFF.

The chain is built from TRBV9 and TRBJ2-5; tentatively, D is TRBD2 (5 bases). This CDR3 has 15 amino acids. Germline V gene sequence: CDR1 SGDLS, CDR2 YYNGEE. Trimming took 0 bases from V and 4 from J, leaving 13 bases between them. The CDR3 reads CASSVGGLVGETQYF. CDR3 DNA sequence: TGTGCCAGCAGCGTAGGCGGGCTAGTAGGAGAGACCCAGTACTTC. Drawing the rest from reference TRBV9 and TRBJ2-5, the complete variable domain is DSGVTQTPKHLITATGQRVTLRCSPRSGDLSVYWYQQSLDQGLQFLIQYYNGEERAKGNILERFSAQQFPDLHSELNLSSLELGDSALYFCASSVGGLVGETQYFGPGTRLLVL.

V usage is TRBV2 and J usage is TRBJ1-5; TRBD1 might be the D (5 bases). Trimming pared 5 bases from V and 0 bases from J, leaving 11 bases between. The germline CDR1 and CDR2 sequences are SNHLY and FYNNEI. The CDR3 is 15 amino acids. Written as DNA, the CDR3 is TGTGCCAGCAGTCCGACAGAGAATAGCAATCAGCCCCAGCATTTT. Its protein product is CASSPTENSNQPQHF. Full variable domain (remainder filled in from reference TRBV2 and TRBJ1-5): EPEVTQTPSHQVTQMGQEVILRCVPISNHLYFYWYRQILGQKVEFLVSFYNNEISEKSEIFDDQFSVERPDGSNFTLKIRSTKLEDSAMYFCASSPTENSNQPQHFGDGTRLSIL.

A few counts support this clone. The chain joins TRBV5-4 to TRBJ1-2; no clear D. Germline V CDR1 and CDR2: SGHNT, YYREEE (reference sequence). V lost 3 bases and J lost 3, with 6 bases in between. This CDR3 contains 12 residues. CDR3 sequence (DNA): TGTGCCAGCAGCTATGGAGACTATGGCTACACCTTC. This sequence encodes CASSYGDYGYTF.

This rearrangement joins TRBV5-1 to TRBJ1-2; D may be TRBD1 (6 bases). Trimming took 2 bases from V and 8 from J, leaving 19 bases between them. Germline CDR1 reads SGHRS; CDR2 reads YFSETQ. The CDR3 has 15 residues. Written as DNA, the CDR3 is TGCGCCAGCAGCTTTGGGGAGCGCAGGGGATGGGGCTACACCTTC. This translates into CASSFGERRGWGYTF.

The rearrangement links TRBV11-2 to TRBJ2-3, with D maybe TRBD1 (5 bases). The V and J ends lost 2 bases and 2 bases respectively, with 8 bases between them. Germline V lookup: CDR1 SGHAT, CDR2 FQNNGV. The CDR3 is made up of 14 amino acids. Here the CDR3 reads CASSLQGFTDTQYF. As DNA, the CDR3 is TGTGCCAGCAGCTTACAGGGATTCACAGATACGCAGTATTTT. Using reference TRBV11-2 and TRBJ2-3 for the parts outside the CDR3, the full variable domain is EAGVAQSPRYKIIEKRQSVAFWCNPISGHATLYWYQQILGQGPKLLIQFQNNGVVDDSQLPKDRFSAERLKGVDSTLKIQPAKLEDSAVYLCASSLQGFTDTQYFGPGTRLTVL.

The rearrangement uses TRBV4-1 and TRBJ2-2, with 8 bases matching TRBD2. CDR1 is MGHRA, CDR2 YSYEKL, per germline. Trimming at V came to 4 bases and at J to 4 bases, leaving 14 bases not matched to a gene. The CDR3 is 18 amino acids. In DNA, the CDR3 is TGCGCCAGCAGCCGGATCAAAGCGGGGGTGAGGGGCACCGGGGAGCTGTTTTTT. Residues: CASSRIKAGVRGTGELFF.

The sample holds one count of this clone. V gene TRBV2 combines with J gene TRBJ1-2; TRBD1 matches 8 bases. V dropped 6 bases and J dropped 7; count of bases not matched to a gene: 7. The CDR3 contains 13 residues. Germline V gene data show CDR1 as SNHLY and CDR2 as FYNNEI. For the CDR3, the DNA is TGTGCCAGCAGCACCGAGACAGGGGTTGGCTACACCTTC. The encoded protein is CASSTETGVGYTF.

The chain recombines TRBV2 with TRBJ1-2, with 8 nucleotides matching TRBD1. Germline V gene lookup returns CDR1 SNHLY and CDR2 FYNNEI. The CDR3 is 13 residues long. The trim removed 10 bases at V and 4 bases at J, leaving 8 bases unmatched. The CDR3 DNA reads as TGTGCCACCCGGACAGGGAGAGCCTATGGCTACACCTTC. Amino acid sequence: CATRTGRAYGYTF.

The genes are TRBV6-2 or TRBV6-3 and TRBJ1-2, with TRBD1 identical over 8 bases. Germline V gene lookup returns CDR1 MNHEY and CDR2 SVGEGT. V gave up 4 bases and J gave up 3 bases; unmatched junction bases: 7. The CDR3 consists of 15 residues. CDR3 sequence reads: CASSFGQGGYYGYTF. CDR3 bases: TGTGCCAGCAGTTTTGGACAGGGAGGCTACTATGGCTACACCTTC.

This chain links TRBV27 with TRBJ1-2, with D hard to call. Trimming removed 2 bases from V and 6 bases from J, with 10 bases in between. The CDR3 loop spans 13 amino acids. Germline values: CDR1 MNHEY, CDR2 SMNVEV (reference sequence). The CDR3 DNA is TGTGCCAGCAGTTTAGTGGCAGATAATGGCTACACCTTC. Translation gives CASSLVADNGYTF.

The chain links TRBV2 to TRBJ1-2; 7 nucleotides match TRBD1. Germline loops: CDR1 SNHLY, CDR2 FYNNEI. The CDR3 spans 15 residues. Trimming cost V 6 bases and J 2 bases; bases outside gene matches: 9. CDR3 loop: CASSTYRGRNYGYTF. CDR3 DNA: TGTGCCAGCAGCACCTACAGGGGCCGGAACTATGGCTACACCTTC.